Listed below are T cell receptor beta chains from one sample, sequenced in a study of OX40 agonist ivuxolimab in advanced cancers. Measured with immunoSEQ multiplex PCR; TCRdb has only the in-frame clones, and not every one. Seen here are some 46,000 clones, roughly three quarters observed once, and the top ten hold roughly 3.9%. This material consisted of CD4+ or CD8+ T cells sorted from blood, taken in a trial of the OX40 agonist ivuxolimab. These receptors were collected from an adult with an advanced solid tumor such as melanoma, head and neck, liver or kidney cancer. Each CDR3 is given without its conserved first and last residue. Some rows mark clone size as missing; the rest say once, few, many or name a class of expanded clone.

v_call: TRBV7-6; clone_size: .; j_call: TRBJ2-2; cdr3_aa: ASSFNRDRASTGELF
v_call: TRBV7-2; clone_size: .; j_call: TRBJ2-2; cdr3_aa: ASRQIGGNTGELF
v_call: TRBV5-1; clone_size: .; j_call: TRBJ2-2; cdr3_aa: ASSWTWDTGELF
v_call: TRBV7-2; clone_size: .; j_call: TRBJ2-3; cdr3_aa: ASSLEAGLPRTDTQY
v_call: TRBV5-1; clone_size: .; j_call: TRBJ1-2; cdr3_aa: ASRQGGSGYT
v_call: TRBV5-1; clone_size: .; j_call: TRBJ2-5; cdr3_aa: ASSYQALQETQY
v_call: TRBV4-1; clone_size: .; j_call: TRBJ1-2; cdr3_aa: ASSPRLSPNYGYT
v_call: TRBV7-6; clone_size: once; j_call: TRBJ1-2; cdr3_aa: ASSLGLAGVNYGYT
v_call: TRBV19; clone_size: .; j_call: TRBJ2-5; cdr3_aa: ASTPAASDSLN
v_call: TRBV27; clone_size: .; j_call: TRBJ2-7; cdr3_aa: ASSLVQGYEQY
v_call: TRBV11-2; clone_size: .; j_call: TRBJ1-1; cdr3_aa: ASSRTVGRTEAF
v_call: TRBV6-5; clone_size: .; j_call: TRBJ1-3; cdr3_aa: ASSYSTWSGNTIY
v_call: TRBV11-2; clone_size: .; j_call: TRBJ2-1; cdr3_aa: ASSLGLTGEQF
v_call: TRBV19; clone_size: .; j_call: TRBJ1-1; cdr3_aa: ASSIATGGTEAF
v_call: TRBV5-1; clone_size: few; j_call: TRBJ1-1; cdr3_aa: ASSLAVMNTEAF
v_call: TRBV11-2; clone_size: .; j_call: TRBJ2-3; cdr3_aa: ASSLDLRAAGTDTQY
v_call: TRBV5-1; clone_size: .; j_call: TRBJ2-7; cdr3_aa: ASRTSGRAPEQY
v_call: TRBV5-1; clone_size: .; j_call: TRBJ2-5; cdr3_aa: ASSSGQGAAETQY